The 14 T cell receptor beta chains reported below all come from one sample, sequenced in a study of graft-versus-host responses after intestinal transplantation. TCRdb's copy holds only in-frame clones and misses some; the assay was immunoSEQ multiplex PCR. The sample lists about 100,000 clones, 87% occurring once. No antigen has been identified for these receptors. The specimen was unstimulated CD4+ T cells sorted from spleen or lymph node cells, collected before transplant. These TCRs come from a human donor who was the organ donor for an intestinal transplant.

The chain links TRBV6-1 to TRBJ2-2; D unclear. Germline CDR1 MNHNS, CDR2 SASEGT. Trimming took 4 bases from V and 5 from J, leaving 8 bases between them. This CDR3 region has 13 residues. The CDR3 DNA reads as TGTGCCAGCAGTGGCACATATACCGGGGAGCTGTTTTTT. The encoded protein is CASSGTYTGELFF.

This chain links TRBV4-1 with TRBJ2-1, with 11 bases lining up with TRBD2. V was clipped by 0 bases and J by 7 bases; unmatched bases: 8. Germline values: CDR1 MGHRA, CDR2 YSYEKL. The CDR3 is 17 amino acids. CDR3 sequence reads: CASSQDVSLAGGNEQFF. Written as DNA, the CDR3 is TGCGCCAGCAGCCAAGATGTGTCCCTAGCGGGGGGTAATGAGCAGTTCTTC.

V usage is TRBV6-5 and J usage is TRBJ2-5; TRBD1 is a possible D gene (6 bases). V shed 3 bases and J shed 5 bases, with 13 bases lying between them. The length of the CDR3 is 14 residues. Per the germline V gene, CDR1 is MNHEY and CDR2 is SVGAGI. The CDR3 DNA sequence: TGTGCCAGCAGTTATTTCAGGGGAGCGGAGACCCAGTACTTC. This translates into CASSYFRGAETQYF.

DNA for the CDR3: TGTGCCAGCAGACCGGGACTAGCGGGACAAGAGACCCAGTACTTC. Amino acid sequence: CASRPGLAGQETQYF. The chain uses TRBV6-6 and TRBJ2-5; TRBD2 matches 13 bases. Germline V gives CDR1 MNHNY, CDR2 SVGAGI (reference sequence). The CDR3 consists of 15 residues. Trimming removed 6 bases from V and 2 bases from J; junction bases left unmatched: 3.

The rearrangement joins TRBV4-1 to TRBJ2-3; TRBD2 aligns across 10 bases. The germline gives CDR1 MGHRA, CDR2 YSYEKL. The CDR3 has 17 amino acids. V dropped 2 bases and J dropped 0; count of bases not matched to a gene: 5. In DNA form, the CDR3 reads TGCGCCAGCAGCCAATTACTGACTAGCGGGAGCACAGATACGCAGTATTTT. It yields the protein CASSQLLTSGSTDTQYF.

CDR3 loop: CASSFSGRGETQYF. The CDR3 nucleotides read TGTGCCAGCAGCTTCAGCGGGAGGGGAGAGACCCAGTACTTC. This sequence joins TRBV7-3 and TRBJ2-5, with 10 bases identical to TRBD2. Looked up from germline, CDR1 is SGHTA and CDR2 is FQGTGA. V shed 3 bases and J 4 bases; nucleotides not matched to a gene: 2. The CDR3 is 14 amino acids.

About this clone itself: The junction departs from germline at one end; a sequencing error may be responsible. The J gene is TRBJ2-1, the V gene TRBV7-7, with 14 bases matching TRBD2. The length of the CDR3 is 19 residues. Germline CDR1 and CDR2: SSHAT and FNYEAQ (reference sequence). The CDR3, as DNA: TGTGCTAGCAGCTTAGCCTACGGGACTAGCGGGAGAGCGTACAATGAGCAGTTCTTC. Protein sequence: CASSLAYGTSGRAYNEQFF. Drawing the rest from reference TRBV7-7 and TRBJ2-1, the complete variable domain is GAGVSQSPRYKVTKRGQDVTLRCDPISSHATLYWYQQALGQGPEFLTYFNYEAQPDKSGLPSDRFSAERPEGSISTLTIQRTEQRDSAMYRCASSLAYGTSGRAYNEQFFGPGTRLTVL.

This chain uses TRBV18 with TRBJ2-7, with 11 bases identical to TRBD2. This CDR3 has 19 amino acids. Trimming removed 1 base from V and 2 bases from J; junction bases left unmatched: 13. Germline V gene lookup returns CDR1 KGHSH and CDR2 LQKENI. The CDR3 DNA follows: TGTGCCAGCTCACCACGGAGTAGCGGGAGGGTCCATAGCGCCTACGAGCAGTACTTC. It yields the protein CASSPRSSGRVHSAYEQYF.

CDR3 sequence: CASSVEGESTEAFF. The DNA for the CDR3 is TGTGCCAGCAGCGTAGAGGGCGAGTCCACTGAAGCTTTCTTT. V gene TRBV9 combines with J gene TRBJ1-1, with D unresolved. The germline V gene has CDR1 SGDLS and CDR2 YYNGEE. This CDR3 contains 14 residues. The V and J ends lost 0 bases and 4 bases respectively, with 10 bases between them.

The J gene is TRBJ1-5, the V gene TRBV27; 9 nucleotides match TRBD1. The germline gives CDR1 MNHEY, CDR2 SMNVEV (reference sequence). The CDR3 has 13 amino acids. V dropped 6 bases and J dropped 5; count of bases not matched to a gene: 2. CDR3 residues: CASRRTGDQPQHF. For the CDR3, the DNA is TGTGCCAGCAGAAGGACAGGGGATCAGCCCCAGCATTTT.

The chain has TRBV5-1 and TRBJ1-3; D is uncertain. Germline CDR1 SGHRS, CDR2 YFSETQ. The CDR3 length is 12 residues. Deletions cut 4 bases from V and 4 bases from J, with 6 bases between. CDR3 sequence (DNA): TGCGCCAGCAGCGGTGAAGGAAACACCATATATTTT. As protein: CASSGEGNTIYF.

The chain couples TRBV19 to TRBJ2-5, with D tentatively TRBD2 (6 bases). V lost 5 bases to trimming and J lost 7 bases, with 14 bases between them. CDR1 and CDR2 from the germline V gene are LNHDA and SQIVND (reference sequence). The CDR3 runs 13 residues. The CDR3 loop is CASSASAGATQYF. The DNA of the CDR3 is TGTGCCAGTAGTGCTAGCGCCGGGGCGACCCAGTACTTC.

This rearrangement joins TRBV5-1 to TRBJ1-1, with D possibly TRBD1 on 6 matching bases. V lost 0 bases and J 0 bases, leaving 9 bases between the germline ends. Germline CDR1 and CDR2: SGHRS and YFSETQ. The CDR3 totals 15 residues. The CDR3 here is CASSLEGELNTEAFF. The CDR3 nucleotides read TGCGCCAGCAGCTTGGAGGGGGAGCTGAACACTGAAGCTTTCTTT.

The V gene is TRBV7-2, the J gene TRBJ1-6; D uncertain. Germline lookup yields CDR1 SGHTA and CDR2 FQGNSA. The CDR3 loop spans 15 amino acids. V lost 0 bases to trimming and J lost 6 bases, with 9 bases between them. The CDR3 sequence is CASSLALTVNSPLHF. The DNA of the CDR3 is TGTGCCAGCAGCTTAGCGTTAACCGTTAATTCACCCCTCCACTTT.